The TCR beta chain under discussion was sequenced for a study of vaccination and CD4 T cells after COVID-19. Across the study: Convalescent patients gave post-COVID blood a median about 95 days post-diagnosis, range 35 to 161.

Treatment: approximately 9-day PBMC culture with coronavirus spike peptide pools or control peptides (ViraFEST assay). Sequenced with the Oncomine TCR Beta short-read assay was DNA taken from cultured CD4+ T cells. TCRdb passed the PCR reads through MiXCR, listing each CDR3 protein once. The sample yields roughly 15,000 distinct CDR3 sequences, about 54% seen once. Concerning this clonotype itself: Antigen unknown.

This TCR was sampled from a human donor with COVID-19. Here the sequenced sample was cultured CD4+ T cells from blood, taken after SARS-CoV-2 vaccination.

CDR3 DNA sequence: TGTGCCAGCAGTCCTACCGGGACAATCACGGACACCATATATTTT. Its protein is CASSPTGTITDTIYF. This chain links TRBV6-1 with TRBJ1-3, with D possibly matching TRBD1 (6 bases). CDR1 and CDR2 (germline): MNHNS, SASEGT. Trimming shortened V by 5 bases and J by 8 bases, and 19 bases separated the two germline ends. The CDR3 is made up of 15 amino acids.